This T cell receptor (beta chain) was obtained from a study of T cell responses to AZD1222 COVID-19 vaccine. Study findings and constraints: Baseline seropositivity occurred in only a handful of AZD1222 recipients. Repertoires were sampled only after the peak T cell response. Spike-specific TCR breadth and depth were elevated following two AZD1222 doses.

To note about this clone: The antigen is unknown.

Second doses at about 4 or about 12 weeks were pooled. Profiled with immunoSEQ multiplex PCR; TCRdb holds only in-frame clones, not every one. The sample lists about 150,000 clones; approximately 90% were seen once. The origin of this receptor is an adult who received the AZD1222 COVID-19 vaccine. Sequenced material: peripheral blood, taken 28 days after the second AZD1222 dose.

CDR3 in DNA: TGTGCCAGCTCACCATACGTAAGGGGAACAGATGGCGAGCAGTACTTC. Residues: CASSPYVRGTDGEQYF. The chain employs TRBV18 and TRBJ2-7; D might be TRBD1 (5 bases). Trimming shortened V by 2 bases and J by 6 bases, and 20 bases separated the two germline ends. The CDR3 length is 16 residues. The V gene's germline CDR1 is KGHSH and CDR2 LQKENI.